The subject of this entry is one T cell receptor (beta chain). The antigen remains unidentified. Antigen-specific CD4+ T cells were expanded with viral peptide pools in the ViraFEST assay before sequencing. Researchers isolated CD4+ T cells once about eleven days of culture had elapsed. This person's SARS-CoV-2 infection, confirmed by PCR, occurred between March and December 2020. The researchers cultured some 2 million PBMC per well with 9.5 to 10 IU/ml IL-2 and 8 to 10 ug/ml peptides. On days 3 and 7, fresh IL-2 medium replaced half the medium. The data stem from a study of vaccination effects on CD4 cells after COVID-19. Overall study results and limits: Mainly new vaccine-induced clones made up the post-vaccine spike-reactive clones in convalescents. Clones induced by infection and by vaccine showed marked clonal contraction late after vaccination.

Sequencing used immunoSEQ multiplex PCR; TCRdb keeps in-frame clones, though not all of them. This sample has 35,000 to 55,000 clones, with about 75% found just once. The TCR was taken from a human donor who had a prior SARS-CoV-2 infection. The material was CD4+ T cells from PBMCs cultured with a peptide pool, obtained before COVID-19 vaccination.

The DNA for the CDR3 is TGCGCCAGCAGCGGGACTAGCGGGAGGTTTCATGAGCAGTTCTTC. Protein product: CASSGTSGRFHEQFF. The chain uses TRBV5-1 and TRBJ2-1; 15 bases are shared with TRBD2. V shed 4 bases and J 8 bases; nucleotides not matched to a gene: 4. CDR1 and CDR2 from the germline V gene are SGHRS and YFSETQ. CDR3 length: 15 residues.